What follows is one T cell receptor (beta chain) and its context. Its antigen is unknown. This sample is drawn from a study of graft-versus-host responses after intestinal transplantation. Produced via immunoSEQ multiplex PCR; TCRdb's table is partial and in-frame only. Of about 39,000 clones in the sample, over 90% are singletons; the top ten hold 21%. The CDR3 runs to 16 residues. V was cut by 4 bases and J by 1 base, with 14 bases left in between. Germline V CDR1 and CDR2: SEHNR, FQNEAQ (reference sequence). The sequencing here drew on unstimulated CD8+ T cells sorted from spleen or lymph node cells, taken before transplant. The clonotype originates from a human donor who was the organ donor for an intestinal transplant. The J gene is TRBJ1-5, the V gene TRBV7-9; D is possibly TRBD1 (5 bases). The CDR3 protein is CASSSTGDLSNQPQHF. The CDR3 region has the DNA TGTGCCAGCAGCTCCACCGGGGACTTGAGCAATCAGCCCCAGCATTTT.